This T cell receptor (beta chain) was observed in a study of blood T cells in healthy people across ages. This clonotype was counted a few times. Sample-barcoded 5' priming and a J-beta primer mix drove a second PCR of roughly 6 to 12 cycles. MiXCR, applied by TCRdb to the 5' RACE reads, yields one record per CDR3 protein. Seen here are nearly 800,000 distinct CDR3 sequences, 25% observed once, and the top ten hold under 4.5%. These same data were also listed under a study on T cells of mothers and their children. That report adds: Sequencing got over 9.5 million TCR beta CDR3 reads from each mother and some 3 million from each child.

This clonotype originated in a boy aged 10-17 years in good health. What was sequenced was blood.

Here the CDR3 reads CASSQDWGTVYEQYF. The DNA for the CDR3 is TGCGCCAGCAGCCAAGATTGGGGGACCGTCTACGAGCAGTACTTC. The chain couples TRBV4-3 to TRBJ2-7; tentatively, D is TRBD1 or TRBD2 (5 bases each). The CDR3 contains 15 residues. CDR1 and CDR2 (germline): LGHNA, YSLEER. V lost 0 bases to trimming and J lost 3 bases, with 12 bases between them.